This TCR beta chain was captured by sequencing in a study of read filtering for tumor transcriptome and immune sequencing. Study-wide context: After DNase treatment, RNA was made into whole-transcriptome libraries.

The CDR3 runs 15 residues. Looked up from germline, CDR1 is SNHLY and CDR2 is FYNNEI. Germline trimming cut 6 bases from V and 5 bases from J; bases unmatched to any gene: 5. Molecular barcoded adaptors covering alpha/delta and beta/gamma chains were used on approximately 400 ng RNA. TCRdb ran MiXCR on the reads and lists one entry per CDR3 protein. The table records some 80,000 distinct CDR3 sequences, approximately 13% of them present only once. The sample taken for sequencing was a population of CD138-negative cells sorted from bone marrow. V and J are TRBV2 and TRBJ2-2, with 11 bases aligning to TRBD2. The sequence derives from a donor aged 40 or older with multiple myeloma. CDR3 in amino acids: CASRLAGVRTGELFF. As DNA, the CDR3 is TGTGCCAGCAGACTAGCGGGAGTGAGAACCGGGGAGCTGTTTTTT.